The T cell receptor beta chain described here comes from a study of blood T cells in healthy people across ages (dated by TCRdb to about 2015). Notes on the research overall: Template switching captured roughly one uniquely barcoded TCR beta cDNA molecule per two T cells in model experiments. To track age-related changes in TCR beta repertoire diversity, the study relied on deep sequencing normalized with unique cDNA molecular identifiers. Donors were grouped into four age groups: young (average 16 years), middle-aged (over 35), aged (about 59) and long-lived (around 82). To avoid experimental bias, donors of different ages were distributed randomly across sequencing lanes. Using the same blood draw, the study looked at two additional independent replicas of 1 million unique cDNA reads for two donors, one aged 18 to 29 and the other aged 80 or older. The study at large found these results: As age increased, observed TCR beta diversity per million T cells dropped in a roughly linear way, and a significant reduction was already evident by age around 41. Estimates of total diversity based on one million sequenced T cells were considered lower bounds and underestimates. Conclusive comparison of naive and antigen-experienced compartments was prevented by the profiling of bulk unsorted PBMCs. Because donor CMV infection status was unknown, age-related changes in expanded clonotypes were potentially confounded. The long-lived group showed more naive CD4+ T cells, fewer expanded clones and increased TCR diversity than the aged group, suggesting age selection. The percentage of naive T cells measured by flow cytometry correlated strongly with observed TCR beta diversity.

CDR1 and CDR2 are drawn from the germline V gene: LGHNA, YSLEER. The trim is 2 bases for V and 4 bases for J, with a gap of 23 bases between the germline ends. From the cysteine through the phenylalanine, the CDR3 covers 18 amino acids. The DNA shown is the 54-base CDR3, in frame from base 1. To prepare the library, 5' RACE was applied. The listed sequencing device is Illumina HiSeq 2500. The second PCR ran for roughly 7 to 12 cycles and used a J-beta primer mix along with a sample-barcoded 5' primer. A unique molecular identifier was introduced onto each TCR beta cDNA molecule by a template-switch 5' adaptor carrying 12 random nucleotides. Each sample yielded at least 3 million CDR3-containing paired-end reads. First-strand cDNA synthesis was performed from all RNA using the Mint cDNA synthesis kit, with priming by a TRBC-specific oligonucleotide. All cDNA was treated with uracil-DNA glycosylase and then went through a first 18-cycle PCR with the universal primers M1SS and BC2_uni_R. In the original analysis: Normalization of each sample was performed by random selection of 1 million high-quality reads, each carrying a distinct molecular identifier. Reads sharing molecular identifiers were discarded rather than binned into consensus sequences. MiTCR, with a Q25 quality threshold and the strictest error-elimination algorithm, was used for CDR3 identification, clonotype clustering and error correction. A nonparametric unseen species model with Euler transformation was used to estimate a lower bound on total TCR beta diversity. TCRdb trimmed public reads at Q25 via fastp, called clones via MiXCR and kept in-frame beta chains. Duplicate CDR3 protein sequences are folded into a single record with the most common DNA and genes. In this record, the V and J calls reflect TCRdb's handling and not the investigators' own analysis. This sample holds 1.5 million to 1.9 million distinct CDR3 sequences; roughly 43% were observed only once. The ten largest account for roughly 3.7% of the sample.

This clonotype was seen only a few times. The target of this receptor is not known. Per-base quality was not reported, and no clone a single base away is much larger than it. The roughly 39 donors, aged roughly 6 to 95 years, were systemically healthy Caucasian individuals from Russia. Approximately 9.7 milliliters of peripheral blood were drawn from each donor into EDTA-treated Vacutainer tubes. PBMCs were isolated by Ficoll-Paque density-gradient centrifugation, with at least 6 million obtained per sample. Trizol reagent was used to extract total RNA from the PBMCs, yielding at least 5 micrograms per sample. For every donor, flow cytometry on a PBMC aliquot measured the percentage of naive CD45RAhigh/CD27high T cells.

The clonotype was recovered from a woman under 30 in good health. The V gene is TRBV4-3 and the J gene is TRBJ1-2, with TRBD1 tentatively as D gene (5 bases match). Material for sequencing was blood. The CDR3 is CASSQTRGVGQSFYGYTF. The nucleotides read TGCGCCAGCAGCCAAACGAGGGGCGTGGGTCAGAGCTTCTATGGCTACACCTTC.